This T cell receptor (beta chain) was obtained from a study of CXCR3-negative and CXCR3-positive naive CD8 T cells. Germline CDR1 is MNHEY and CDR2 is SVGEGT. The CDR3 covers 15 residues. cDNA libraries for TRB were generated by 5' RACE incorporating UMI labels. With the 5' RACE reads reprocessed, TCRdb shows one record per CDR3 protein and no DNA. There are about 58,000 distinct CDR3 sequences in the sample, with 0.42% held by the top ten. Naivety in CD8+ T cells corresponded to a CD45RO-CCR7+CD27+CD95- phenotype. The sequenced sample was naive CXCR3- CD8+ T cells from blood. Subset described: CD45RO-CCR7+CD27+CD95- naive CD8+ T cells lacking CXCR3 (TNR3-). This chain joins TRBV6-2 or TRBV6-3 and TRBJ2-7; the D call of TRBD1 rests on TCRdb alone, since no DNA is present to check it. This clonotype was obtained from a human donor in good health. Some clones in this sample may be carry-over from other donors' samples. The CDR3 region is CASSYSGTSSYEQYF.